The clone carrying this TCR beta chain occurred many times. The sample originates from a study of identical twins. Each CDR3 protein is one row after TCRdb ran MiXCR on the 5' RACE reads. The sample has 250,000 or so distinct CDR3 sequences; about 8% are singletons. These same records also appear under a second study, on yellow fever vaccine responses in identical twins.

The sequence derives from a woman under 30 in good health. Sample: CD8+ T cells sorted from blood.

The DNA for the CDR3 is TGTGCCAGCAGTTCTCCTTGGACAGGACAGCAAGAGACCCAGTACTTC. It yields the protein CASSSPWTGQQETQYF. The chain carries TRBV28 and TRBJ2-5; 7 bases are a match to TRBD1. J lost 2 bases, V lost 4 bases, and 10 bases had no gene match. In germline, CDR1 is MDHEN, CDR2 SYDVKM. This CDR3 comprises 16 residues.